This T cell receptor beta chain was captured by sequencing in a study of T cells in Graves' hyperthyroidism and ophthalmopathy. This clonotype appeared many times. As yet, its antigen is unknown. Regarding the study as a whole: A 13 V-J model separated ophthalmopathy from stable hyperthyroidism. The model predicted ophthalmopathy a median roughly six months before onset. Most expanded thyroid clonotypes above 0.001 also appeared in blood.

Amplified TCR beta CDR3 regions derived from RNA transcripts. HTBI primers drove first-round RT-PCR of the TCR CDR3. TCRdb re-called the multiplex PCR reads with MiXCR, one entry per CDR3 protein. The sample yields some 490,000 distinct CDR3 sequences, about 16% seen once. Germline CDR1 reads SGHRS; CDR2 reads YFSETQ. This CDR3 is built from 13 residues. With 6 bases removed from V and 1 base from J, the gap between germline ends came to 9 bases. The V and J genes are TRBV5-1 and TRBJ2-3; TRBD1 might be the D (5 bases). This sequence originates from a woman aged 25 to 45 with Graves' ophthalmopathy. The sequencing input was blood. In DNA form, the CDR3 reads TGCGCCAGCACCCAACAGGGCACAGATACGCAGTATTTT. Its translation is CASTQQGTDTQYF.